The 9 T cell receptor beta chains presented below share a single source sample, sequenced in a study of blood T cell repertoires in COVID-19. Measured with immunoSEQ multiplex PCR; TCRdb has only the in-frame clones, and not every one. The sample consists of 60,000 to 70,000 clones, about 86% of them appearing once. Sample: peripheral blood. Every receptor here comes from a woman aged 60-75 years with acute or convalescent COVID-19.

J is TRBJ1-1 and V is TRBV27; D unresolved. CDR3 length equals 16 residues. CDR1 MNHEY and CDR2 SMNVEV come from the germline V gene (reference sequence). Trimming cost V 2 bases and J 7 bases, with 20 bases left between them. The CDR3 loop reads CASSLVFGSSGGEAFF. The DNA for the CDR3 is TGTGCCAGCAGTTTAGTCTTTGGGAGTTCCGGAGGTGAAGCTTTCTTT.

This clone came up once. The chain couples TRBV5-1 to TRBJ2-3, with D perhaps matching TRBD2 (6 bases). Germline V gene data show CDR1 as SGHRS and CDR2 as YFSETQ. The CDR3 is 15 amino acids. With 3 bases removed from V and 0 bases from J, the gap between germline ends came to 11 bases. The CDR3 is CASSSTGTSTDTQYF. CDR3 nucleotides: TGCGCCAGCAGCTCCACCGGGACTAGCACAGATACGCAGTATTTT.

This sequence joins TRBV19 and TRBJ2-1; TRBD2 matches at 13 bases. Germline loops: CDR1 LNHDA, CDR2 SQIVND (reference sequence). After removal of 1 base from V and 4 bases from J, the junction contained 1 base not matched to a gene. The CDR3 totals 16 residues. CDR3: CASSIGTSGSYNEQFF. As DNA, the CDR3 is TGTGCCAGTAGTATAGGGACTAGCGGGAGTTACAATGAGCAGTTCTTC.

The chain employs TRBV2 and TRBJ1-2, with 9 bases lining up with TRBD1. Germline CDR1 and CDR2: SNHLY and FYNNEI. Germline trimming cut 2 bases from V and 8 bases from J; bases unmatched to any gene: 6. The CDR3 sequence is 14 residues long. CDR3 loop: CASSERTGDWGYTF. Here the CDR3 DNA reads TGTGCCAGCAGTGAAAGGACAGGGGATTGGGGCTACACCTTC.

This sequence joins TRBV6-6 and TRBJ1-5; D gene unclear. The CDR3 length is 15 residues. V was pared by 7 bases and J by 4 bases, with 17 bases between. The germline gives CDR1 MNHNY, CDR2 SVGAGI (reference sequence). As DNA, the CDR3 is TGTGCCAGCAAAGACCCGACAATTCAGAATCAGCCCCAGCATTTT. Translating it yields CASKDPTIQNQPQHF.

The rearrangement uses TRBV11-1 and TRBJ1-3; maybe TRBD1 (6 bases). The germline CDR1 and CDR2 sequences are SGHAT and FQDESV (reference sequence). The CDR3 runs 14 residues. Trimming removed 5 bases at V and 2 bases at J, with 10 bases between. CDR3 nucleotides: TGTGCCAGCAGCACTACAGGGCCTGGAAACACCATATATTTT. This sequence encodes CASSTTGPGNTIYF. The full variable domain, its missing parts supplied by reference TRBV11-1 and TRBJ1-3, is EAEVAQSPRYKITEKSQAVAFWCDPISGHATLYWYRQILGQGPELLVQFQDESVVDDSQLPKDRFSAERLKGVDSTLKIQPAELGDSAMYLCASSTTGPGNTIYFGEGSWLTVV.

This clone was found once. The rearrangement joins TRBV27 to TRBJ1-4; D remains ambiguous. Germline loops: CDR1 MNHEY, CDR2 SMNVEV (reference sequence). With 4 bases removed from V and 0 bases from J, the gap between germline ends came to 9 bases. The CDR3 is 15 amino acids. This CDR3 is CASSSRVATNEKLFF. The CDR3 coding sequence is TGTGCCAGCAGTTCTAGAGTAGCAACTAATGAAAAACTGTTTTTT.

This clone was counted once. The V gene is TRBV5-5, the J gene TRBJ1-4; TRBD1 might be the D (6 bases). The CDR3 has 15 residues. Germline V gene data show CDR1 as SGHKS and CDR2 as YYEKEE (reference sequence). V was cut by 4 bases and J by 2 bases, with 12 bases left in between. The CDR3 sequence is CASSPITGTNEKLFF. Written as DNA, the CDR3 is TGTGCCAGCAGCCCGATCACAGGGACTAATGAAAAACTGTTTTTT.

The chain is built from TRBV5-1 and TRBJ1-2; tentatively, D is TRBD1 (5 bases). Trimming stripped 1 base from V and 7 bases from J, with 26 bases between. Germline V gene lookup returns CDR1 SGHRS and CDR2 YFSETQ. The CDR3 contains 18 residues. The CDR3 nucleotides read TGCGCCAGCAGCTTGTCGGTTGTGGGGCGCGGTCTCTCTGGTGGCTACACCTTC. Translation gives CASSLSVVGRGLSGGYTF.